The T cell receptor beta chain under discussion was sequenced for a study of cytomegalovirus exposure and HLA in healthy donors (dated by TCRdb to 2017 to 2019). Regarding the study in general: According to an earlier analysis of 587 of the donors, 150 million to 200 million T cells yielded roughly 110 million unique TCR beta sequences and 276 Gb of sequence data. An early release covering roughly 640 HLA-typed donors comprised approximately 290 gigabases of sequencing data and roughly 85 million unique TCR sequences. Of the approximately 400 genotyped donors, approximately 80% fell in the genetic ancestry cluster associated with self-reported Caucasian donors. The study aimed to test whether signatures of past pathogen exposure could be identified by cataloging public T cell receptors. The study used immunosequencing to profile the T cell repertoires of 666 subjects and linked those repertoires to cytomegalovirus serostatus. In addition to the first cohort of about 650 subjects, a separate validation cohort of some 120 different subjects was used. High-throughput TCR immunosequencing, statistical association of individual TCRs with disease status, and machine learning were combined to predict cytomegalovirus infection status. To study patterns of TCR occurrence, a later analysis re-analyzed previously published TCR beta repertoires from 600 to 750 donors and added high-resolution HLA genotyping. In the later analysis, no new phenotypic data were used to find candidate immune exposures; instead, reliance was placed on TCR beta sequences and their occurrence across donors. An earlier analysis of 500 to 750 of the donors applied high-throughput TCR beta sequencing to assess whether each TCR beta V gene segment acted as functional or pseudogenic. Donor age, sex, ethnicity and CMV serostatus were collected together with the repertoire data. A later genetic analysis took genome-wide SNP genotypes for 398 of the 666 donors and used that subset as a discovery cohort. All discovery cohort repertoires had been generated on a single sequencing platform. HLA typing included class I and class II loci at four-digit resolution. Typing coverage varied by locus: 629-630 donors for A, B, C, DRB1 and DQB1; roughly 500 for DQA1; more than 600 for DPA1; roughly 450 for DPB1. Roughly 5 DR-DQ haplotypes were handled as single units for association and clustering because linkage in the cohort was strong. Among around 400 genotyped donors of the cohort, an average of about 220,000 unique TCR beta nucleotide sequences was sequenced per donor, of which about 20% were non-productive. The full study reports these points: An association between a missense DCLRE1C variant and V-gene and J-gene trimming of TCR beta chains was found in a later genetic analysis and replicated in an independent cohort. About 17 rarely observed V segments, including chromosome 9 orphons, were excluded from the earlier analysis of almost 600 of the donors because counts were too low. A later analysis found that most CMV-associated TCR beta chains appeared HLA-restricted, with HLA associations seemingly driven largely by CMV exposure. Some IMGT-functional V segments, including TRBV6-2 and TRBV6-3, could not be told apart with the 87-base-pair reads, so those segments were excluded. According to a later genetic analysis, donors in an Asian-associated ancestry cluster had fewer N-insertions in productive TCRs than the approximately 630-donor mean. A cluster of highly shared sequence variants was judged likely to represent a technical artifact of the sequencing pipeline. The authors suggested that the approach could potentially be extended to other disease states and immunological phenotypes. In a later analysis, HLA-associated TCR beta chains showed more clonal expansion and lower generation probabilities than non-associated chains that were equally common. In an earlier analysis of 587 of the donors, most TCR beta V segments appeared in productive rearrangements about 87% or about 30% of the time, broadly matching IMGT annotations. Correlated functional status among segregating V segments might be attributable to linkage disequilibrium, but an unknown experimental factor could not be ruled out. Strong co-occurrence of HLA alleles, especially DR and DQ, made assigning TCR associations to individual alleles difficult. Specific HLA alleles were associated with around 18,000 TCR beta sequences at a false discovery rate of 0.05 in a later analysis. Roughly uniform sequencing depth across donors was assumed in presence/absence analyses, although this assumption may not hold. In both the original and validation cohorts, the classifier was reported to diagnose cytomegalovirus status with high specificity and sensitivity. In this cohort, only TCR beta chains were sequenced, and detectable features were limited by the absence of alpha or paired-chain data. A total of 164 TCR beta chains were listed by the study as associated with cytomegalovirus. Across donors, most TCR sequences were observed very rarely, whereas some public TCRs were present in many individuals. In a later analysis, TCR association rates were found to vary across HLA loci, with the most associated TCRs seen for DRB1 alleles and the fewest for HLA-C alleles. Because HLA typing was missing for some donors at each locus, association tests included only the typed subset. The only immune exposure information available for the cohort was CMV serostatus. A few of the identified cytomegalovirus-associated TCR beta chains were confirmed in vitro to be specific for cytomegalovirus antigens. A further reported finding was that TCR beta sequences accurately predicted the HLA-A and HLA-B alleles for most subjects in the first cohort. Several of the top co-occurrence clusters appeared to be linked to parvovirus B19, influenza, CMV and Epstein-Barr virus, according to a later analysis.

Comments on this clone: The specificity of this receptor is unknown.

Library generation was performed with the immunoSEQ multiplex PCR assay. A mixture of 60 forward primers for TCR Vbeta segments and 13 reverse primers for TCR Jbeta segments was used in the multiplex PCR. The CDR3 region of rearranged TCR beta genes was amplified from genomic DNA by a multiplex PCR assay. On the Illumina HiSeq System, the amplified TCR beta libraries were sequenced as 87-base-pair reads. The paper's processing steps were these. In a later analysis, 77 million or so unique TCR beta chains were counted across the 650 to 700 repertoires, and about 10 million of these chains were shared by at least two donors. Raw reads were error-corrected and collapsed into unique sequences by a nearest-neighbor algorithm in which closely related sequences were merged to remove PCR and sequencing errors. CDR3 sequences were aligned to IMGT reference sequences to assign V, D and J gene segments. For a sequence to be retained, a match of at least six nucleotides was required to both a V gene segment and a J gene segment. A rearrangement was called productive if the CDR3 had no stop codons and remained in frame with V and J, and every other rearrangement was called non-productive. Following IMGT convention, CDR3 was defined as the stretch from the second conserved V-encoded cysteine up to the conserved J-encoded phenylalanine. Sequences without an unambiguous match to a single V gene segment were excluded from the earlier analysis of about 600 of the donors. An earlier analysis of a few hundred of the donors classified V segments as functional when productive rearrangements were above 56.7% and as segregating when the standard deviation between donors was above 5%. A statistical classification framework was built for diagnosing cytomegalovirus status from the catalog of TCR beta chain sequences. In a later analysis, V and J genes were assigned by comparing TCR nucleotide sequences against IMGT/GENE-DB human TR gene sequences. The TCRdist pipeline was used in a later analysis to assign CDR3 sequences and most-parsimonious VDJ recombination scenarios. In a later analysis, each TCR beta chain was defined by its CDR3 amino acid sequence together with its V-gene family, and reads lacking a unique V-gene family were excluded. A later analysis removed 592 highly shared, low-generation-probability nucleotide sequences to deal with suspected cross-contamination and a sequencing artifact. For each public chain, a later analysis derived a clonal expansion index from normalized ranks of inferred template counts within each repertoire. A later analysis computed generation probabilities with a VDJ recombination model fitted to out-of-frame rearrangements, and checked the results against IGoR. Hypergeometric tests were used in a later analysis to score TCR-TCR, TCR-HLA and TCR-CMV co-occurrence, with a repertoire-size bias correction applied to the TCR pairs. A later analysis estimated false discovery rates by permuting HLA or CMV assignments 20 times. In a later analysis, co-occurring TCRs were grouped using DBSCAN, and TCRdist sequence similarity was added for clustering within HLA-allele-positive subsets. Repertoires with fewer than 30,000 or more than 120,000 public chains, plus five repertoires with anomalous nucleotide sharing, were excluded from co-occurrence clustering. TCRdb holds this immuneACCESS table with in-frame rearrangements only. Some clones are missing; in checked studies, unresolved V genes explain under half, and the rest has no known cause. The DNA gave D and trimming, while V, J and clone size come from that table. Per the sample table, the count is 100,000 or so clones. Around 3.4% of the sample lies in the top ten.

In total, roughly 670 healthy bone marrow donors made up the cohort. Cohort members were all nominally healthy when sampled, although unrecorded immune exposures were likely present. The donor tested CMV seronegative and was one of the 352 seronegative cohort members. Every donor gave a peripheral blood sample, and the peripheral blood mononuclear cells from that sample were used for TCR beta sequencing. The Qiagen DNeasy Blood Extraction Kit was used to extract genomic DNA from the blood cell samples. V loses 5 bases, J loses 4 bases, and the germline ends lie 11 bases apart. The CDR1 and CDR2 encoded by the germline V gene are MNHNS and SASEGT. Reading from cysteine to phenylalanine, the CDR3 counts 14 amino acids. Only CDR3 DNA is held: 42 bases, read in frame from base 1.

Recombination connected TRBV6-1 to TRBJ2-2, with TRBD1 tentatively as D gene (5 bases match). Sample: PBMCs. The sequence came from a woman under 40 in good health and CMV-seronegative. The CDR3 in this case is CASSIQRGTGELFF. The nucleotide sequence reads TGTGCCAGCAGTATACAAAGGGGCACCGGGGAGCTGTTTTTT.